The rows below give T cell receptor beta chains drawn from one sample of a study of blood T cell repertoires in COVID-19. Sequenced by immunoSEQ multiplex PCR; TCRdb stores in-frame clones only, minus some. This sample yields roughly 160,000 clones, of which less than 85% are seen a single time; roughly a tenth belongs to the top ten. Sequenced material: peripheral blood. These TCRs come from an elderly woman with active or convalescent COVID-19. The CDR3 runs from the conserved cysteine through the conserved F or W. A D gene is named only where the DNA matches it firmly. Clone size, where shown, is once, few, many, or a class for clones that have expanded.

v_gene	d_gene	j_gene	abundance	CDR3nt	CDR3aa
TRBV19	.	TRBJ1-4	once	TGTGCCAGTGCGGGAGGGTTTGCAACTAATGAAAAACTGTTTTTT	CASAGGFATNEKLFF
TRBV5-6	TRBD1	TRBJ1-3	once	TGTGCCAGCAGCCGACGAACAGGGGGCAGGGCTGGAAACACCATATATTTT	CASSRRTGGRAGNTIYF
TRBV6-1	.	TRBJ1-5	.	TGTGCCAGCAGTGAAAGGTCGGGGGTAGGGGGCAATCAGCCCCAGCATTTT	CASSERSGVGGNQPQHF
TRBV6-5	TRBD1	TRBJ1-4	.	TGTGCCAGCACGGACAGGCCAAATGAAAAACTGTTTTTT	CASTDRPNEKLFF
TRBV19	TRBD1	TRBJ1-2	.	TGTGCCAGTAGTCTGGACAGGGAAGTTGGCTACACCTTC	CASSLDREVGYTF
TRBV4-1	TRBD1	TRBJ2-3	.	TGCGCCAGCAGCCAAGATACACAGGGGGCGAGCACAGATACGCAGTATTTT	CASSQDTQGASTDTQYF
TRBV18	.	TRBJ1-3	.	TGTGCCAGCTCACGTCCAGGTCCCTCTGGAAACACCATATATTTT	CASSRPGPSGNTIYF
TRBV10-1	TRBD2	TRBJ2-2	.	TGCGCCAGCGGGACTAGCGGCACCGGGGAGCTGTTTTTT	CASGTSGTGELFF
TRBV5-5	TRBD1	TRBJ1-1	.	TGTGCCAGCAGCTCAGTTACAGGGGCTACTGAAGCTTTCTTT	CASSSVTGATEAFF
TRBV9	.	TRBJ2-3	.	TGTGCCAGCAGAGAAACTAGCACAGATACGCAGTATTTT	CASRETSTDTQYF
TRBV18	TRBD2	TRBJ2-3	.	TGTGCCAGCTCACCCCGGGCTAGCGGGAGAACTACGCAGTATTTT	CASSPRASGRTTQYF
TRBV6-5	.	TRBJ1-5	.	TGTGCCAGCATGGCAAATTCCGATCAGCCCCAGCATTTT	CASMANSDQPQHF
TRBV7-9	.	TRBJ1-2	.	TGTGCCAGCAGCTTAGCTTATGCTAACTATGGCTACACCTTC	CASSLAYANYGYTF
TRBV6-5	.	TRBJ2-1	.	TGTGCCATCCAGGATTGGGCCGAGTACAATGAGCAGTTCTTC	CAIQDWAEYNEQFF
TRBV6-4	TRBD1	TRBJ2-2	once	TGTGCCAGCAGTGGTGGACAGGAGGCCGGGGAGCTGTTTTTT	CASSGGQEAGELFF
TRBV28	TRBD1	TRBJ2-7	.	TGTGCCAGCAGGACAGGGTCGCGCGAGCAGTACTTC	CASRTGSREQYF
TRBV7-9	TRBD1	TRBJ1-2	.	TGTGCCAGCAGCGTGACGACAGGGCCCTATGGCTACACCTTC	CASSVTTGPYGYTF
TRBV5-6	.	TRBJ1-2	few	TGTGCCAGCAGTTTCATTGGGGTATCCGGGGGGCGCGATGGCTACACCTTC	CASSFIGVSGGRDGYTF
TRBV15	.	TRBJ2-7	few	TGTGCCACCAGCACTGAACAGGAAGGCGCCTACGAGCAGTACTTC	CATSTEQEGAYEQYF
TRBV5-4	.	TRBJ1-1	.	TGTGCCAGCAGCCGCGACAGGAACTCTGAAGCTTTCTTT	CASSRDRNSEAFF
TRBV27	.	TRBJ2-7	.	TGTGCCAGCCGGCCCTCGCCAGGAAAAATTTCACCCTACGAGCAGTACTTC	CASRPSPGKISPYEQYF
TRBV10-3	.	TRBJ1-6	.	TGTGCCATCAGTGAATCAGGGTCGACTTCACCCCTCCACTTT	CAISESGSTSPLHF
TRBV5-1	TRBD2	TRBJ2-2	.	TGCGCCAGCAGTCCGCTAGCGGGAGTCAACACCGGGGAGCTGTTTTTT	CASSPLAGVNTGELFF
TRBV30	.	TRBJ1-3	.	TGTGCCTGGGGTTTCGGGGGGCCTGGAAACACCATATATTTT	CAWGFGGPGNTIYF
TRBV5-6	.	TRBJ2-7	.	TGTGCCAGCAGCGCCGACATTGTGGGCTCCTACGAGCAGTACTTC	CASSADIVGSYEQYF
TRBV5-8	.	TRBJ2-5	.	TGTGCCAGCAGCTTGGCTGGGCGCCAAGAGACCCAGTACTTC	CASSLAGRQETQYF
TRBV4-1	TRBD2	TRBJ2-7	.	TGCGCCAGCAGCCCTGAGGGGCGGGAGGGTTCCTACGAGCAGTACTTC	CASSPEGREGSYEQYF
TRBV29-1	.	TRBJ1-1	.	TGCAGCGTTGAAGAATGGCAGAACACTGAAGCTTTCTTT	CSVEEWQNTEAFF
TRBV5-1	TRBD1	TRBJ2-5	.	TGCGCCAGCAGCGCCGGACAGGGTAGGGAGACCCAGTACTTC	CASSAGQGRETQYF
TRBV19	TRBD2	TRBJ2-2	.	TGTGCCAGTAGTATTCAAGCGGGAGGAGTCGGGGAGCTGTTTTTT	CASSIQAGGVGELFF
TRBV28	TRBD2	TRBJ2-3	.	TGTGCCAGCAGTCCACTAGCGCCGGCGGGCACAGATACGCAGTATTTT	CASSPLAPAGTDTQYF
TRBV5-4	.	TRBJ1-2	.	TGTGCCAGCAGCTTGTCTCGGGGAAACTATGGCTACACCTTC	CASSLSRGNYGYTF
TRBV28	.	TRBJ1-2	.	TGTGCCAGCAAAGGTAATACAGGGAGCTATGGCTACACCTTC	CASKGNTGSYGYTF
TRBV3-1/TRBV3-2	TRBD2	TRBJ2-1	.	TGTGCCAGCAGCCAAGGGGCGGGAGGCTCCTACAATGAGCAGTTCTTC	CASSQGAGGSYNEQFF
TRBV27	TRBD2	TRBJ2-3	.	TGTGCCAGCAGTTTGGGACTAGCGGGAGCTTACACAGATACGCAGTATTTT	CASSLGLAGAYTDTQYF
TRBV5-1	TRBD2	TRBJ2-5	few	TGCGCCAGCAGCTTGGGGGTTAGCGGGTACCAAGAGACCCAGTACTTC	CASSLGVSGYQETQYF
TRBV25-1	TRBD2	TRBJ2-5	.	TGTGCCAGCAGTGAGTTGACTAGCCCGGAGACCCAGTACTTC	CASSELTSPETQYF
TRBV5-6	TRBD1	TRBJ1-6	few	TGTGCCAGCACAGACAGGGGGCTCTCACCCCTCCACTTT	CASTDRGLSPLHF
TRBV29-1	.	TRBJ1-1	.	TGCAGCGTTGAATACAGGTTGAACACTGAAGCTTTCTTT	CSVEYRLNTEAFF
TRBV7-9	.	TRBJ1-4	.	TGTGCCAGCAGCTTAGGGGGCGGGGGCGTGGGAGAAAAACTGTTTTTT	CASSLGGGGVGEKLFF
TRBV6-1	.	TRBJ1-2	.	TGTGCCAGCAGTGAAGTCAGGGGTTCTGGGAGCTACACCTTC	CASSEVRGSGSYTF
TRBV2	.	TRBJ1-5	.	TGTGCCAGCAGCGATTCGGGTTCGCCCCAGCATTTT	CASSDSGSPQHF
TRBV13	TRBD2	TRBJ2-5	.	TGTGCCAGCAGCTCAAGACTAGCGGAGCTGCAAGAGACCCAGTACTTC	CASSSRLAELQETQYF
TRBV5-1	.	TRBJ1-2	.	TGCGCCAGCAGCCAGACAGGAACCTATGGCTACACCTTC	CASSQTGTYGYTF
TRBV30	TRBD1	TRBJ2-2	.	TGTGCCTGGAGACAGGGGCCTAACACCGGGGAGCTGTTTTTT	CAWRQGPNTGELFF
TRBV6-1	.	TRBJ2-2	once	TGTGCCAGCAGTGAAGAGTTCAGAATTAACACCGGGGAGCTGTTTTTT	CASSEEFRINTGELFF
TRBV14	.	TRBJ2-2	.	TGTGCCAGCAGCCTCTCAAAAGGCGGAGGGACCGGGGAGCTGTTTTTT	CASSLSKGGGTGELFF
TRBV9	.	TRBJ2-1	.	TGTGCCAGCAGCGTATTACAGGGAGACAATGAGCAGTTCTTC	CASSVLQGDNEQFF
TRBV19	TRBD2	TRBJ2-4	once	TGTGCCAGTGCTGCCTCGGGAGGTGACAACATTCAGTACTTC	CASAASGGDNIQYF